This entry lists 2 T cell receptor beta chains sequenced from one sample in a study of T cells in Graves' hyperthyroidism and ophthalmopathy. Amplified regions were TCR beta CDR3 sequences from RNA transcripts. A set of HTBI primers served as the primers for a first-round RT-PCR of the TCR CDR3. TCRdb used MiXCR to reprocess the multiplex PCR reads, holding one entry per CDR3 protein. The sample carries about 500,000 distinct CDR3 sequences, about a sixth recorded once. Sequencing was done on a sample of blood. These receptors all stem from a woman between 18 and 30 years old with Graves' hyperthyroidism.

This clonotype was seen repeatedly, ten times or more. This chain uses TRBV20-1 with TRBJ2-7; the D gene is possibly TRBD2 (6 bases). In germline, CDR1 is DFQATT, CDR2 SNEGSKA (reference sequence). Trimming pared 5 bases from V and 6 bases from J, leaving 17 bases between. This CDR3 is built from 13 residues. This chain's CDR3 is CSALRDFGREQYF. Here the CDR3 DNA reads TGCAGTGCTTTGCGGGACTTTGGTCGCGAGCAGTACTTC.

The rearrangement links TRBV5-1 to TRBJ2-7, with 7 bases aligning to TRBD1. The CDR3 length is 15 residues. The V segment lost 1 base and the J segment 3 bases; nucleotides outside the gene matches: 7. Per germline, CDR1 SGHRS and CDR2 YFSETQ. DNA for the CDR3: TGCGCCAGCAGCTTGTCGTCAGGGGGTATCTACGAGCAGTACTTC. The encoded protein is CASSLSSGGIYEQYF.